One and the same sample provided the 32 T cell receptor beta chains below, sequenced in a study of blood T cells in healthy people across ages. Primed by a sample-barcoded 5' primer and a J-beta primer mix, a second PCR proceeded for about 7 to 11 cycles. TCRdb recomputed calls from the 5' RACE reads with MiXCR, one row per CDR3 protein. This sample has 600,000 or so distinct CDR3 sequences; approximately 21% occur once, and the top ten carry 3% to 4%. The sequencing input was blood. These receptors all come from a man aged 65 to 85 in good health.

Worth noting for this clonotype: The junction and the germline gene differ at one end; a read error may be behind it. The chain carries TRBV13 and TRBJ2-7, with 7 positions matching TRBD2. Per the germline V gene, CDR1 is PRHDT and CDR2 is FYEKMQ (reference sequence). CDR3 size: 14 residues. DNA for the CDR3: TGTGTCAGCAGCTTCCCCGGGACTAAGGACGAGCAGTACTTC. Amino acid sequence: CVSSFPGTKDEQYF.

This rearrangement joins TRBV7-2 to TRBJ2-5, with TRBD2 matching over 8 bases. Judging by the DNA end, TRBJ2-7 fits better; the J call may be wrong. Germline V gene sequence: CDR1 SGHTA, CDR2 FQGNSA. The CDR3 runs to 14 residues. CDR3 loop: CASSSHGGDYEQYF. The CDR3 DNA follows: TGTGCCAGCAGCTCCCACGGGGGGGACTACGAGCAGTACTTC.

There are a few counts of this clonotype. V gene TRBV4-1 combines with J gene TRBJ2-5; no definite D call. Between the trimmed V and J ends, which lost 1 base and 7 bases, there was a span of 10 bases. CDR1 MGHRA and CDR2 YSYEKL come from the germline V gene. The CDR3 extends over 13 amino acids. The CDR3 coding sequence is TGCGCCAGCAGCCAAGCTGCTGAAGGGACCCAGTACTTC. It is translated as CASSQAAEGTQYF.

This clonotype was detected a few times. Sequence at one end of the junction differs from germline and may be a read error. The chain employs TRBV15 and TRBJ2-3; weak D call: TRBD1 (5 bases). The CDR3 covers 13 residues. Germline CDR1 is LNHNV and CDR2 is YYDKDF (reference sequence). In DNA, the CDR3 is TGTGCCACCAAAGGGTGGGGCACAGATACGCAGTACTTT. Protein product: CATKGWGTDTQYF.

This chain joins TRBV19 and TRBJ2-1; perhaps TRBD1 as D (6 bases). The CDR3 is made up of 13 amino acids. Germline-derived CDR1 and CDR2 are LNHDA and SQIVND (reference sequence). The V and J ends lost 8 bases and 8 bases respectively, with 16 bases between them. CDR3 sequence (DNA): TGTGCCAGTCTAAGAACAGGGTGGGATGAGCAGTTCTTC. This encodes CASLRTGWDEQFF. The full variable domain, rest sourced from reference TRBV19 and TRBJ2-1, is DGGITQSPKYLFRKEGQNVTLSCEQNLNHDAMYWYRQDPGQGLRLIYYSQIVNDFQKGDIAEGYSVSREKKESFPLTVTSAQKNPTAFYLCASLRTGWDEQFFGPGTRLTVL.

J is TRBJ2-3 and V is TRBV20-1, with 12 bases aligning to TRBD2. Germline V gene data show CDR1 as DFQATT and CDR2 as SNEGSKA (reference sequence). This CDR3 has 14 residues. V was clipped by 6 bases and J by 6 bases; unmatched bases: 7. The CDR3 reads CSATTSGSGDTQYF. For the CDR3, the DNA is TGCAGTGCAACGACTAGCGGGAGTGGTGATACGCAGTATTTT.

There are a few counts of this clonotype. The rearrangement uses TRBV5-1 and TRBJ2-5, with TRBD1 as a possible D gene (6 bases). From germline, CDR1 is SGHRS and CDR2 YFSETQ. The CDR3 runs 15 residues. Trimming removed 0 bases at V and 2 bases at J, with 11 bases between. CDR3 DNA sequence: TGCGCCAGCAGCTTGGGACAGACAGGTCAAGAGACCCAGTACTTC. The encoded protein is CASSLGQTGQETQYF. Using reference TRBV5-1 and TRBJ2-5 for the parts outside the CDR3, the full variable domain is KAGVTQTPRYLIKTRGQQVTLSCSPISGHRSVSWYQQTPGQGLQFLFEYFSETQRNKGNFPGRFSGRQFSNSRSEMNVSTLELGDSALYLCASSLGQTGQETQYFGPGTRLLVL.

In its sample, this clonotype was seen a few times. Being one base from a much bigger clone, this may be a read error. This chain joins TRBV29-1 and TRBJ2-5; D remains unclear. Germline V gives CDR1 SQVTM, CDR2 ANQGSEA. The ends were cut back, 3 bases at V and 1 base at J, with 0 bases in the middle. The CDR3 runs 10 residues. In nucleotides, the CDR3 is TGCAGCGTTGACCAAGAGACCCAGTACTTC. Protein product: CSVDQETQYF.

The chain links TRBV15 to TRBJ2-1; D gene unclear. The germline V and J ends were trimmed by 1 base and 7 bases, with 14 bases remaining between them. The CDR3 is made up of 15 amino acids. Germline CDR1 reads LNHNV; CDR2 reads YYDKDF (reference sequence). CDR3 loop: CATSRALGSQNEQFF. The CDR3 region has the DNA TGTGCCACCAGCAGAGCCCTGGGTTCACAAAATGAGCAGTTCTTC.

V usage is TRBV5-6 and J usage is TRBJ1-2; D is unclear. Between the trimmed V and J ends, which lost 3 bases and 4 bases, there was a span of 16 bases. The CDR3 runs to 15 residues. Germline V CDR1 and CDR2: SGHDT, YYEEEE. The CDR3 bases are TGTGCCAGCAGCTACCAGACAACGGGTGGCTATGGCTACACCTTC. Protein sequence: CASSYQTTGGYGYTF.

The chain links TRBV20-1 to TRBJ2-5, with D hard to call. Gene TRBJ2-7 matches the end of the DNA better, so the J call may be wrong. The CDR3 length is 12 residues. CDR1 and CDR2 (germline): DFQATT, SNEGSKA (reference sequence). The CDR3 region is CSASAGTYEQYF. Here the CDR3 DNA reads TGCAGTGCTAGTGCAGGTACCTACGAGCAGTACTTC.

The chain recombines TRBV18 with TRBJ2-3, with a tentative D call TRBD1 (6 bases). This CDR3 contains 14 residues. V shed 2 bases and J shed 5 bases, with 11 bases lying between them. Germline-derived CDR1 and CDR2 are KGHSH and LQKENI. The CDR3 sequence is CASSPNTGRDTQYF. CDR3 in DNA: TGTGCCAGCTCACCAAATACAGGGAGAGATACGCAGTATTTT.

This clonotype occurred a few times. The V call is TRBV10-3, the J call TRBJ1-4; maybe TRBD1 (5 bases). This CDR3 spans 16 amino acids. Between the trimmed V and J ends, which lost 4 bases and 0 bases, there was a span of 12 bases. CDR1 and CDR2 (germline): ENHRY, SYGVKD. The CDR3 sequence is CAISVAAGPTNEKLFF. Here the CDR3 DNA reads TGTGCCATCAGTGTGGCAGCAGGGCCAACTAATGAAAAACTGTTTTTT.

The chain combines TRBV7-2 with TRBJ1-1; D unclear. Germline CDR1 and CDR2: SGHTA and FQGNSA. V shed 3 bases and J shed 7 bases, with 12 bases lying between them. The CDR3 length is 13 residues. The CDR3: CASSFVSKNEAFF. Written as DNA, the CDR3 is TGTGCCAGCAGCTTTGTCAGCAAGAATGAAGCTTTCTTT.

This clonotype came up a few times. The genes are TRBV28 and TRBJ2-1; D perhaps matches TRBD2 (5 bases). The germline V and J ends were trimmed by 5 bases and 6 bases, with 14 bases remaining between them. The CDR3 is 14 amino acids. Looked up from germline, CDR1 is MDHEN and CDR2 is SYDVKM. CDR3 in DNA: TGTGCCAGCAGTCCTTCAACTAGTATCAATGAGCAGTTCTTC. Its translation is CASSPSTSINEQFF.

This clonotype came up a few times. The chain has TRBV20-1 and TRBJ2-1; 9 bases agree with TRBD2. V dropped 5 bases and J dropped 5; count of bases not matched to a gene: 7. CDR1 is DFQATT, CDR2 SNEGSKA, per germline (reference sequence). The CDR3 totals 14 residues. The CDR3 DNA is TGCAGTGCTGCCATAGCGGGAGACAACAATGAGCAGTTCTTC. Protein product: CSAAIAGDNNEQFF.

The chain employs TRBV5-1 and TRBJ2-5, with D perhaps given as TRBD1 or TRBD2 (6 bases each). The CDR3 length is 13 residues. CDR1 SGHRS and CDR2 YFSETQ come from the germline V gene. Deletions cut 5 bases from V and 7 bases from J, with 15 bases between. CDR3 sequence: CASRVARGRTQYF. Here the CDR3 DNA reads TGCGCCAGCAGGGTAGCCCGGGGGCGGACCCAGTACTTC.

This clonotype has ten or more counts. The chain combines TRBV7-9 with TRBJ2-1; D is undetermined. Germline lookup yields CDR1 SEHNR and CDR2 FQNEAQ (reference sequence). The CDR3 consists of 15 residues. The V and J ends lost 0 bases and 4 bases respectively, with 10 bases between them. The CDR3 bases are TGTGCCAGCAGCTTAGCCCGAACCCCTTACAATGAGCAGTTCTTC. This sequence encodes CASSLARTPYNEQFF.

This clonotype was recorded at least ten times. This chain joins TRBV4-1 and TRBJ2-5; TRBD2 matches 9 bases. V shed 3 bases and J 5 bases; nucleotides not matched to a gene: 7. CDR1 is MGHRA and CDR2 is YSYEKL in the germline V gene. This CDR3 has 15 residues. This chain's CDR3 is CASSQGLATRETQYF. The CDR3, as DNA: TGCGCCAGCAGCCAGGGACTAGCTACACGGGAGACCCAGTACTTC.

V gene TRBV7-3 combines with J gene TRBJ1-2; D is perhaps TRBD1 (5 bases). CDR1 is SGHTA and CDR2 is FQGTGA in the germline V gene. V was shortened by 2 bases and J by 2 bases, with 12 bases between the two germline ends. This CDR3 has 15 residues. CDR3 in amino acids: CASSLSGTANYGYTF. The CDR3 region has the DNA TGTGCCAGCAGCTTATCCGGGACGGCAAACTATGGCTACACCTTC.

The chain carries TRBV6-6 and TRBJ1-6; D gene unclear. The germline V gene encodes CDR1 MNHNY and CDR2 SVGAGI (reference sequence). V was shortened by 8 bases and J by 10 bases, with 15 bases between the two germline ends. The CDR3 runs 13 residues. The CDR3 DNA reads TGTGCCAGCCTGGCGGCAGTAGGATCACCCCTCCACTTT. The encoded protein is CASLAAVGSPLHF.

The J gene is TRBJ2-5, the V gene TRBV6-2 or TRBV6-3, with 7 bases that match TRBD2. The V and J ends lost 5 bases and 1 base, in that order; junction bases with no gene match: 7. In germline, CDR1 is MNHEY, CDR2 SVGEGT. The CDR3 extends over 15 amino acids. The CDR3 loop is CASSNRDYGQETQYF. The CDR3 DNA sequence: TGTGCCAGCAGTAACCGGGACTACGGCCAAGAGACCCAGTACTTC.

The chain recombines TRBV10-3 with TRBJ2-5; 8 nucleotides agree with TRBD1. The J call is doubtful: the DNA matches TRBJ2-7 better. The CDR3 runs to 12 residues. Germline V CDR1 and CDR2: ENHRY, SYGVKD. The DNA of the CDR3 is TGTGCCATCGCAGGGGGCAACTACGAGCAGTACTTC. Translation gives CAIAGGNYEQYF.

The chain joins TRBV7-3 to TRBJ2-3, with 9 bases matching TRBD2. The CDR3 length is 14 residues. V lost 4 bases and J lost 6; bases outside the gene matches: 5. Germline values: CDR1 SGHTA, CDR2 FQGTGA. CDR3 coding DNA: TGTGCCAGCAGCTCAAGCGGGAGGTTGGATACGCAGTATTTT. Its protein is CASSSSGRLDTQYF.

A few counts support this clonotype. The chain has TRBV28 and TRBJ2-5, with D unclear. The germline gives CDR1 MDHEN, CDR2 SYDVKM. The CDR3 is 14 amino acids. V lost 8 bases, J lost 4 bases, and 17 bases lay in between. CDR3 region: CASSIPAGGETQYF. CDR3 in DNA: TGTGCCAGCTCCATCCCCGCAGGTGGAGAGACCCAGTACTTC.

The chain carries TRBV29-1 and TRBJ1-1; D uncertain. CDR1 is SQVTM, CDR2 ANQGSEA, per germline. V shed 5 bases and J shed 1 base, with 14 bases lying between them. This CDR3 has 14 amino acids. The CDR3 region has the DNA TGCAGCGTTTTTCTCCGGGCGAAGAACACTGAAGCTTTCTTT. Its protein is CSVFLRAKNTEAFF.

The chain recombines TRBV3-1 with TRBJ1-3; a possible D gene is TRBD1 (6 bases). This CDR3 contains 17 residues. V lost 5 bases and J 0 bases, leaving 17 bases between the germline ends. Germline CDR1 reads LGHDT; CDR2 reads YNNKEL (reference sequence). The CDR3 loop reads CASSIRGTPDSGNTIYF. The CDR3 bases are TGTGCCAGCAGCATTAGGGGGACTCCAGACTCTGGAAACACCATATATTTT.

This clonotype was observed a handful of times. This rearrangement joins TRBV25-1 to TRBJ2-5; 11 nucleotides match TRBD2. The end of the DNA aligns better with TRBJ2-7, so the J call may be wrong. This CDR3 comprises 18 residues. Germline values: CDR1 MGHDK, CDR2 SYGVNS. DNA for the CDR3: TGTGCCAGCAGTGAATATCCCTACCCGACTAGCGGGATATACGAGCAGTACTTC. The encoded protein is CASSEYPYPTSGIYEQYF.

The chain has TRBV20-1 and TRBJ2-2; tentative D call: TRBD2 (7 bases). Looked up from germline, CDR1 is DFQATT and CDR2 is SNEGSKA (reference sequence). The CDR3 is 13 residues long. V gave up 6 bases and J gave up 5 bases, with 13 bases separating them. CDR3 sequence reads: CSAGEGGTGELFF. The DNA for the CDR3 is TGCAGTGCAGGCGAGGGGGGGACCGGGGAGCTGTTTTTT.

The gene calls are TRBV28 and TRBJ2-7; no firm D call. The germline V and J ends were trimmed by 6 bases and 3 bases, with 12 bases remaining between them. Per germline, CDR1 MDHEN and CDR2 SYDVKM. The CDR3 has 13 residues. CDR3 nucleotide sequence: TGTGCCAGCAGGCCCCCAGTAGGCTACGAGCAGTACTTC. Residues: CASRPPVGYEQYF. The full variable domain, its missing parts supplied by reference TRBV28 and TRBJ2-7, is DVKVTQSSRYLVKRTGEKVFLECVQDMDHENMFWYRQDPGLGLRLIYFSYDVKMKEKGDIPEGYSVSREKKERFSLILESASTNQTSMYLCASRPPVGYEQYFGPGTRLTVT.

This clonotype has ten or more counts. The chain links TRBV4-1 to TRBJ2-1, with TRBD2 matching over 7 bases. Germline CDR1 and CDR2: MGHRA and YSYEKL. V gave up 1 base and J gave up 0 bases; unmatched junction bases: 12. The CDR3 is 19 amino acids. The CDR3 coding sequence is TGCGCCAGCAGCCAAGGTCGGCCTAGCGGTCTAAGCTCCTACAATGAGCAGTTCTTC. Amino acids: CASSQGRPSGLSSYNEQFF.

The chain recombines TRBV21-1 with TRBJ2-7; TRBD1, the table's D call, lacks a check against the DNA. TRBV21-1 is annotated as a pseudogene. The CDR3 has 11 residues. CDR3 DNA sequence: TGTGCCTGCGGGGGTGACAACGAGCAGTACTTC. Residues: CACGGDNEQYF.